This T cell receptor (beta chain) derives from a study of cytomegalovirus exposure and HLA in healthy donors. Regarding the study as a whole: TCR beta chains associated with HLA were, in a later analysis, more clonally expanded than equally common others. A few chains tied to CMV proved CMV antigen-specific in vitro.

The CDR3 is 17 residues long. Trimming shortened V by 0 bases and J by 0 bases, and 10 bases separated the two germline ends. Germline V gene data show CDR1 as SGHRS and CDR2 as YFSETQ. The PCR used 60 Vbeta and 13 Jbeta primers. The repertoire was sequenced with immunoSEQ multiplex PCR; TCRdb's copy has only in-frame clones and lacks some. The sample lists roughly 150,000 clones, around three quarters seen once, with over 3% in the top ten. Points on this clone: Its antigen is as yet unknown.

The chain carries TRBV5-1 and TRBJ1-6, with unresolved D. This receptor was taken from a male donor in good health and CMV-seronegative. Sequencing was done on a sample of PBMCs. The CDR3 reads CASSLASGSSYNSPLHF. CDR3 nucleotides: TGCGCCAGCAGCTTGGCCTCGGGGAGCTCCTATAATTCACCCCTCCACTTT. The full variable domain, its missing parts supplied by reference TRBV5-1 and TRBJ1-6, is KAGVTQTPRYLIKTRGQQVTLSCSPISGHRSVSWYQQTPGQGLQFLFEYFSETQRNKGNFPGRFSGRQFSNSRSEMNVSTLELGDSALYLCASSLASGSSYNSPLHFGNGTRLTVT.